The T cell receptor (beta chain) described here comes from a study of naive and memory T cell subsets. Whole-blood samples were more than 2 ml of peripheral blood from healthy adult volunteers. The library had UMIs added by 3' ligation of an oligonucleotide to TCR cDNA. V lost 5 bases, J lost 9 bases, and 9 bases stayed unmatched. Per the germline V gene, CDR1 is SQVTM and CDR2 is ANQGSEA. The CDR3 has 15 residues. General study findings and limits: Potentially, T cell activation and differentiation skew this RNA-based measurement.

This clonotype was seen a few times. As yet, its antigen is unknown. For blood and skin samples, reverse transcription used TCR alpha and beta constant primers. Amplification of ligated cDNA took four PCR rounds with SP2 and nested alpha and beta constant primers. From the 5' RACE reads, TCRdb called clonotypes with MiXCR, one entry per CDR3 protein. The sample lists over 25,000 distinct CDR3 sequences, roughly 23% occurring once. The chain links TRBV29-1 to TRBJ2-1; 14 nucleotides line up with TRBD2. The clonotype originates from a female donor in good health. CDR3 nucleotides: TGCAGCGTTCTTAGCGGGACTAGCGGGAGTGGTGAGCAGTTCTTC. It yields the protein CSVLSGTSGSGEQFF.